This TCR beta chain stems from a study of blood T cell repertoires in COVID-19. This CDR3 spans 15 amino acids. The V end was cut by 5 bases, the J end by 3 bases, with 13 bases between. Germline loops: CDR1 SGHNT, CDR2 YENEEA. In the source study's methods: From reference gene primer amplification, estimates of nucleated cell counts were derived. Using immunoSEQ multiplex PCR, the repertoire was profiled, and TCRdb retains in-frame clones only, with some absent. The V and J calls and clone size come from that table; D and trimming were worked out from the DNA. The sample includes 290,000 or so clones, around 87% of them seen just once.

The TCR comes from a man between 18 and 35 years old with active or convalescent COVID-19. V is TRBV11-3 and J is TRBJ2-2; D is possibly TRBD1 (6 bases). The material sequenced was peripheral blood. The CDR3 loop reads CASSPRGSDTGELFF. In DNA form, the CDR3 reads TGTGCCAGCAGCCCCAGGGGTAGCGACACCGGGGAGCTGTTTTTT.